One and the same sample provided the 26 T cell receptor beta chains below, sequenced in a study of blood T cell repertoires in COVID-19. Only in-frame clones appear in the TCRdb table, and some are missing; sequencing was by immunoSEQ multiplex PCR. This repertoire shows approximately 230,000 clones, approximately 90% found once; its top ten account for roughly 2.3%. Sequencing was performed on peripheral blood. Every receptor here comes from a man aged 25-45 years who had recovered from COVID-19.

The chain employs TRBV6-5 and TRBJ2-7; unclear D gene. Germline V lookup: CDR1 MNHEY, CDR2 SVGAGI. V lost 7 bases, J lost 2 bases, and 12 bases lay in between. This CDR3 has 13 residues. CDR3 nucleotide sequence: TGTGCCAGCACCCAGAAGTACCCCTACGAGCAGTACTTC. Its translation: CASTQKYPYEQYF.

V is TRBV30 and J is TRBJ1-2; possibly TRBD1 for D (6 bases). V lost 3 bases and J lost 8, with 13 bases in between. The CDR3 runs 12 residues. Germline CDR1 GTSNPN, CDR2 SVGIG (reference sequence). The CDR3 here is CAWSQGHGGYTF. Here the CDR3 DNA reads TGTGCCTGGAGCCAGGGACACGGGGGCTACACCTTC.

The table lists this clone with a count of one. V is TRBV7-6 and J is TRBJ1-3, with 8 bases lining up with TRBD1. The junction had 1 base not matched to a gene; V was cut back by 4 bases and J by 2 bases. The germline gives CDR1 SGHVS, CDR2 FNYEAQ. The CDR3 has 14 residues. The CDR3 loop is CASSWTGTGNTIYF. For the CDR3, the DNA is TGTGCCAGCAGCTGGACAGGGACTGGAAACACCATATATTTT.

The genes are TRBV5-1 and TRBJ2-3; D remains unclear. Per germline, CDR1 SGHRS and CDR2 YFSETQ. The CDR3 loop spans 17 amino acids. V shed 0 bases and J shed 2 bases, with 16 bases lying between them. The CDR3 is CASSLGGNTVDTDTQYF. For the CDR3, the DNA is TGCGCCAGCAGCTTGGGAGGAAATACGGTGGACACAGATACGCAGTATTTT.

The chain recombines TRBV6-1 with TRBJ2-6; D not resolved. The germline gives CDR1 MNHNS, CDR2 SASEGT. The CDR3 is made up of 15 amino acids. Trimming removed 0 bases at V and 1 base at J, with 4 bases between. CDR3 in amino acids: CASSEAPSGANVLTF. The DNA of the CDR3 is TGTGCCAGCAGTGAAGCCCCGTCTGGGGCCAACGTCCTGACTTTC.

The chain has TRBV9 and TRBJ1-3; 7 bases are shared with TRBD1. In germline, CDR1 is SGDLS, CDR2 YYNGEE. V was pared by 4 bases and J by 1 base, with 5 bases of the junction left unmatched. The CDR3 covers 15 residues. The CDR3 region is CASSPRTGSGNTIYF. For the CDR3, the DNA is TGTGCCAGCAGCCCCCGGACAGGTTCTGGAAACACCATATATTTT.

V gene TRBV5-4 combines with J gene TRBJ1-6; TRBD1 matches 7 bases. CDR3 size: 14 residues. Germline loops: CDR1 SGHNT, CDR2 YYREEE (reference sequence). The ends lost 2 bases at V and 6 bases at J; junction bases unmatched: 2. In DNA, the CDR3 is TGTGCCAGCAGCTTACCAGGGGGTAATTCACCCCTCCACTTT. Protein product: CASSLPGGNSPLHF.

The genes are TRBV5-1 and TRBJ2-5, with TRBD2 matching 11 bases. J lost 3 bases, V lost 4 bases, and 11 bases had no gene match. The CDR3 has 17 residues. CDR1 and CDR2 from the germline V gene are SGHRS and YFSETQ. CDR3 bases: TGCGCCAGCAGCCCCCTTTCTAGCGGGGGGTCTGAAGAGACCCAGTACTTC. It is translated as CASSPLSSGGSEETQYF.

The rearrangement joins TRBV3-1 (or the pseudogene TRBV3-2) to TRBJ1-2; tentatively, D is TRBD1 (6 bases). This CDR3 has 12 amino acids. CDR1 is LGHDT, CDR2 YNNKEL, per germline (reference sequence). Trimming removed 4 bases from V and 5 bases from J, with 8 bases in between. The CDR3 sequence is CASSPQGYGYTF. The DNA of the CDR3 is TGTGCCAGCAGCCCCCAGGGGTATGGCTACACCTTC.

The chain links TRBV12-3 or TRBV12-4 to TRBJ2-7; D is undetermined. The CDR3 length is 12 residues. The ends were cut back, 3 bases at V and 6 bases at J, with 9 bases in the middle. The CDR3 protein is CASSFWASEQYF. The CDR3 nucleotides read TGTGCCAGCAGTTTTTGGGCTTCCGAGCAGTACTTC.

The rearrangement links TRBV30 to TRBJ2-1; 8 bases align to TRBD1. Germline V gene lookup returns CDR1 GTSNPN and CDR2 SVGIG (reference sequence). This CDR3 spans 14 amino acids. Germline trimming cut 5 bases from V and 0 bases from J; bases unmatched to any gene: 3. CDR3 region: CAWGTGSSYNEQFF. The CDR3 nucleotides read TGTGCCTGGGGGACAGGCAGCTCCTACAATGAGCAGTTCTTC.

V gene TRBV3-1 (or the pseudogene TRBV3-2) combines with J gene TRBJ2-7; 7 bases align to TRBD2. The CDR3 length is 15 residues. Losses at the gene ends were 4 bases for V and 3 bases for J; bases not matched to a gene: 9. Germline V lookup: CDR1 LGHDT, CDR2 YNNKEL (reference sequence). The CDR3 is CASSPPGLPNYEQYF. The CDR3 bases are TGTGCCAGCAGCCCACCGGGACTACCCAACTACGAGCAGTACTTC.

The chain carries TRBV7-9 and TRBJ1-6; 7 bases fit TRBD1. Trimming at V came to 5 bases and at J to 0 bases, leaving 7 bases not matched to a gene. This CDR3 has 17 amino acids. Germline values: CDR1 SEHNR, CDR2 FQNEAQ (reference sequence). The CDR3 protein is CASSRWTGSSYNSPLHF. In nucleotides, the CDR3 is TGTGCCAGCAGCCGATGGACAGGCAGCTCCTATAATTCACCCCTCCACTTT.

The rearrangement uses TRBV27 and TRBJ1-5; 7 nucleotides align to TRBD1. In germline, CDR1 is MNHEY, CDR2 SMNVEV (reference sequence). The CDR3 runs 21 residues. J was trimmed by 0 bases and V by 4 bases; bases with no gene match: 21. CDR3 residues: CASSSLTLLGTAQDSNQPQHF. CDR3 sequence (DNA): TGTGCCAGCAGTTCCTTGACCCTTCTCGGGACAGCCCAAGATAGCAATCAGCCCCAGCATTTT.

This clone has a single count. This chain connects TRBV7-9 to TRBJ1-5; 9 bases align to TRBD1. Germline loops: CDR1 SEHNR, CDR2 FQNEAQ (reference sequence). This CDR3 is built from 17 residues. The ends lost 5 bases at V and 6 bases at J; junction bases unmatched: 14. CDR3 protein: CASSRGTGMVLGQPQHF. Here the CDR3 DNA reads TGTGCCAGCAGCCGCGGGACAGGGATGGTCCTGGGTCAGCCCCAGCATTTT.

This sequence joins TRBV9 and TRBJ1-1, with a possible D match to TRBD1 (5 bases). CDR1 is SGDLS, CDR2 YYNGEE, per germline. This CDR3 spans 13 amino acids. V lost 5 bases, J lost 0 bases, and 8 bases lay in between. The CDR3 here is CASSSGLNTEAFF. CDR3 in DNA: TGTGCCAGCAGTTCAGGGTTGAACACTGAAGCTTTCTTT.

The gene calls are TRBV9 and TRBJ1-5, with 12 bases fitting TRBD1. The CDR3 totals 18 residues. J gave up 4 bases and V 0 bases, and 8 bases lay outside the gene matches. Germline CDR1 and CDR2: SGDLS and YYNGEE. The CDR3 nucleotides read TGTGCCAGCAGCGTAGGCAGTGGGACAGGGGGCCCTAATCAGCCCCAGCATTTT. Its protein product is CASSVGSGTGGPNQPQHF.

V usage is TRBV7-2 and J usage is TRBJ2-1; 8 bases line up with TRBD1. CDR1 and CDR2 (germline): SGHTA, FQGNSA. The ends lost 3 bases at V and 9 bases at J; junction bases unmatched: 7. This CDR3 comprises 14 residues. CDR3: CASSFGTGTAEQFF. The CDR3 DNA sequence: TGTGCCAGCAGCTTCGGGACAGGTACCGCTGAGCAGTTCTTC. The variable domain in full, completed from reference TRBV7-2 and TRBJ2-1, reads GAGVSQSPSNKVTEKGKDVELRCDPISGHTALYWYRQSLGQGLEFLIYFQGNSAPDKSGLPSDRFSAERTGGSVSTLTIQRTQQEDSAVYLCASSFGTGTAEQFFGPGTRLTVL.

CDR3 DNA sequence: TGTGCCAGCAGCCAAGGGACAGGGCCCAACACCGGGGAGCTGTTTTTT. This encodes CASSQGTGPNTGELFF. The rearrangement joins TRBV3-1 (or the pseudogene TRBV3-2) to TRBJ2-2, with 8 bases aligning to TRBD1. V dropped 1 base and J dropped 2; count of bases not matched to a gene: 3. Germline V gene sequence: CDR1 LGHDT, CDR2 YNNKEL (reference sequence). The CDR3 totals 16 residues.

The rearrangement links TRBV27 to TRBJ2-3; TRBD2 matches 9 bases. CDR3 size: 18 residues. J was trimmed by 0 bases and V by 1 base; bases with no gene match: 8. From germline, CDR1 is MNHEY and CDR2 SMNVEV (reference sequence). CDR3 coding DNA: TGTGCCAGCAGTTTATTAGCGGGGGCCGCCCCTAGCACAGATACGCAGTATTTT. Translation gives CASSLLAGAAPSTDTQYF.

This clone was seen just once. This chain joins TRBV4-2 and TRBJ1-1; 10 bases map to TRBD1. The CDR3 sequence is 18 residues long. Germline V gene data show CDR1 as LGHNA and CDR2 as YNFKEQ. The ends lost 4 bases at V and 4 bases at J; junction bases unmatched: 15. The CDR3 DNA sequence: TGTGCCAGCAGCCCGAAGGGACAGGGGACCGAATTTAGCACTGAAGCTTTCTTT. This gives the protein CASSPKGQGTEFSTEAFF.

The chain recombines TRBV5-4 with TRBJ1-5; possible D gene TRBD1, 5 bases. This CDR3 contains 14 residues. Trimming shortened V by 2 bases and J by 2 bases, and 8 bases separated the two germline ends. Germline CDR1 is SGHNT and CDR2 is YYREEE (reference sequence). The CDR3 reads CASSLGGGNQPQHF. The CDR3 DNA sequence: TGTGCCAGCAGCTTAGGAGGGGGCAATCAGCCCCAGCATTTT.

The rearrangement joins TRBV5-1 to TRBJ2-3, with 9 bases fitting TRBD2. The CDR3 sequence is 16 residues long. V lost 2 bases to trimming and J lost 2 bases; unmatched junction nucleotides: 6. CDR1 is SGHRS and CDR2 is YFSETQ in the germline V gene. CDR3 region: CASSLGSGGNTDTQYF. In DNA, the CDR3 is TGCGCCAGCAGCTTAGGTAGCGGGGGTAACACAGATACGCAGTATTTT.

The chain employs TRBV14 and TRBJ1-2; 9 bases align to TRBD1. The CDR3 runs 17 residues. The V segment lost 5 bases and the J segment 6 bases; nucleotides outside the gene matches: 16. Germline CDR1 and CDR2: SGHDN and FVKESK. CDR3 sequence reads: CASSKTIGTGGADGYTF. As DNA, the CDR3 is TGTGCCAGCAGCAAAACTATCGGTACAGGGGGCGCGGATGGCTACACCTTC.

The chain combines TRBV9 with TRBJ2-2; D possibly corresponds to TRBD1 (6 bases). CDR1 is SGDLS and CDR2 is YYNGEE in the germline V gene. This CDR3 contains 13 residues. Trimming pared 2 bases from V and 8 bases from J, leaving 10 bases between. This CDR3 is CASSVQGMGELFF. DNA for the CDR3: TGTGCCAGCAGCGTTCAGGGGATGGGGGAGCTGTTTTTT.

This chain uses TRBV5-1 with TRBJ2-5; possibly TRBD2 for D (5 bases). Between the trimmed V and J ends, which lost 4 bases and 3 bases, there was a span of 10 bases. The CDR3 spans 13 residues. CDR1 is SGHRS, CDR2 YFSETQ, per germline. CDR3: CASSARAEETQYF. Here the CDR3 DNA reads TGCGCCAGCAGCGCGAGGGCAGAAGAGACCCAGTACTTC.